These 28 T cell receptor beta chains were sequenced from one sample in a study of blood T cells in healthy people across ages. Combining a sample-barcoded 5' primer with a J-beta primer mix, a second PCR ran for roughly 7 to 12 cycles. One entry per CDR3 protein, called by TCRdb with MiXCR from the 5' RACE reads. This table holds around 1.5 million distinct CDR3 sequences, roughly 32% found once. The sample taken for sequencing was blood. The receptors originated from a woman aged 25 to 45 in good health.

The sample holds a few counts of this clonotype. This chain links TRBV20-1 with TRBJ2-7, with unresolved D. CDR3 length: 12 amino acids. V lost 3 bases and J 5 bases, leaving 11 bases between the germline ends. Germline CDR1 DFQATT, CDR2 SNEGSKA (reference sequence). CDR3 amino acids: CSASFRFDEQYF. Here the CDR3 DNA reads TGCAGTGCTAGCTTCAGATTTGACGAGCAGTACTTC.

The gene calls are TRBV18 and TRBJ2-3; weak D call: TRBD2 (6 bases). The CDR3 extends over 16 amino acids. Trimming took 0 bases from V and 2 from J, leaving 12 bases between them. Germline V gives CDR1 KGHSH, CDR2 LQKENI. This chain's CDR3 is CASSPPNSGDTDTQYF. DNA of the CDR3: TGTGCCAGCTCACCACCGAATAGCGGAGACACAGATACGCAGTATTTT.

This clonotype has more than one count but fewer than ten. CDR3 in amino acids: CAWSGGGNEKLFF. In DNA form, the CDR3 reads TGTGCCTGGTCAGGGGGCGGTAATGAAAAACTGTTTTTT. This chain connects TRBV30 to TRBJ1-4, with 8 nucleotides matching TRBD1. This CDR3 comprises 13 residues. V shed 5 bases, J shed 4 bases, and the junction held 3 bases outside the gene matches. CDR1 is GTSNPN and CDR2 is SVGIG in the germline V gene (reference sequence).

The V gene is TRBV7-9, the J gene TRBJ1-4, with 7 positions matching TRBD1. Germline V lookup: CDR1 SEHNR, CDR2 FQNEAQ (reference sequence). The CDR3 loop spans 15 amino acids. Trimming took 5 bases from V and 4 from J; bases not matched to a gene: 7. CDR3 sequence reads: CASSAGAGGNEKLFF. The CDR3 bases are TGTGCCAGCAGCGCCGGGGCAGGGGGTAATGAAAAACTGTTTTTT. Full variable domain (remainder filled in from reference TRBV7-9 and TRBJ1-4): DTGVSQNPRHKITKRGQNVTFRCDPISEHNRLYWYRQTLGQGPEFLTYFQNEAQLEKSRLLSDRFSAERPKGSFSTLEIQRTEQGDSAMYLCASSAGAGGNEKLFFGSGTQLSVL.

This sequence joins TRBV4-1 and TRBJ2-7, with 9 bases identical to TRBD2. CDR1 is MGHRA and CDR2 is YSYEKL in the germline V gene. J was trimmed by 2 bases and V by 3 bases; bases with no gene match: 8. The CDR3 loop spans 16 amino acids. DNA of the CDR3: TGCGCCAGCAGCCACAGCAGCACTAGCGGGCCCTACGAGCAGTACTTC. Translation: CASSHSSTSGPYEQYF.

The CDR3 region has the DNA TGCGCCAGCAGCTTGGTACTCACGGCGGGAGAGACCCAGTACTTC. Amino acid sequence: CASSLVLTAGETQYF. The V gene is TRBV5-1, the J gene TRBJ2-5; TRBD2 might be the D (5 bases). The CDR3 is made up of 15 amino acids. The V end was cut by 0 bases, the J end by 4 bases, with 13 bases between. From germline, CDR1 is SGHRS and CDR2 YFSETQ.

The chain uses TRBV11-2 and TRBJ2-5; 7 positions match TRBD2. J was trimmed by 11 bases and V by 2 bases; bases with no gene match: 14. Germline CDR1 is SGHAT and CDR2 is FQNNGV. There are 15 residues in the CDR3. Written as DNA, the CDR3 is TGTGCCAGCAGCTTACAGGGAGGGGTTCACAATGAGCAGTACTTC. Its protein product is CASSLQGGVHNEQYF.

This chain uses TRBV12-3 or TRBV12-4 with TRBJ2-1, with D possibly called TRBD1 or TRBD2 (6 bases each). Trimming left V 6 bases short and J 4 bases short, with 19 bases between. This CDR3 has 16 residues. DNA for the CDR3: TGTGCCAGCAGCTGGAGGGGGAAATGGGTTTACAATGAGCAGTTCTTC. Its protein product is CASSWRGKWVYNEQFF.

This clonotype was seen more than once but under ten times. V and J are TRBV20-1 and TRBJ2-3, with D possibly matching TRBD2 (6 bases). Germline-derived CDR1 and CDR2 are DFQATT and SNEGSKA (reference sequence). V was clipped by 6 bases and J by 1 base, with 17 bases between them. This CDR3 is 15 amino acids long. CDR3: CSASPGGGGTDTQYF. CDR3 bases: TGCAGTGCCAGCCCGGGTGGAGGGGGCACAGATACGCAGTATTTT.

The rearrangement joins TRBV7-6 to TRBJ2-5; TRBD1 matches 7 bases. V gave up 5 bases and J gave up 1 base; unmatched junction bases: 4. The CDR3 contains 14 residues. CDR1 is SGHVS and CDR2 is FNYEAQ in the germline V gene. The CDR3 bases are TGTGCCAGCAGCAACTGGGACAGCCAAGAGACCCAGTACTTC. Amino acid sequence: CASSNWDSQETQYF.

The chain couples TRBV27 to TRBJ2-3, with 9 bases lining up with TRBD1. The CDR3 has 16 amino acids. Germline CDR1 reads MNHEY; CDR2 reads SMNVEV (reference sequence). The junction had 12 bases not matched to a gene; V was cut back by 5 bases and J by 6 bases. DNA of the CDR3: TGTGCCAGCAGTCCCCCGGGACAGGGTGGGAGGGATACGCAGTATTTT. This encodes CASSPPGQGGRDTQYF.

The chain is built from TRBV28 and TRBJ2-5; 13 bases are shared with TRBD2. Per the germline V gene, CDR1 is MDHEN and CDR2 is SYDVKM. This CDR3 has 14 residues. Germline trimming cut 7 bases from V and 5 bases from J; bases unmatched to any gene: 4. For the CDR3, the DNA is TGTGCCAGCACCGGACTAGCGGGAGCTGAGACCCAGTACTTC. It is translated as CASTGLAGAETQYF.

The V gene is TRBV5-1, the J gene TRBJ2-1; 10 positions match TRBD2. V lost 0 bases, J lost 8 bases, and 8 bases stayed unmatched. The CDR3 loop spans 16 amino acids. CDR1 is SGHRS, CDR2 YFSETQ, per germline. The CDR3 nucleotides read TGCGCCAGCAGCTTGGCAGCGGGAGGGGTGAGAGATGAGCAGTTCTTC. Translation: CASSLAAGGVRDEQFF.

Turning to this clonotype: One base away lies a much larger clone, so this may be a sequencing read error. The chain uses TRBV29-1 and TRBJ2-6; tentative D call: TRBD1 (5 bases). CDR3 length equals 13 residues. Per the germline V gene, CDR1 is SQVTM and CDR2 is ANQGSEA. The CDR3 nucleotides are TGCGGCGTTGTCAGGGCTGGGGCCAACGTCCTGACTTTC. It is translated as CGVVRAGANVLTF.

This clonotype has just a few counts. The chain combines TRBV25-1 with TRBJ2-5; D is unclear. The CDR3 is 13 amino acids. The V and J ends lost 2 bases and 7 bases respectively, with 11 bases between them. Germline lookup yields CDR1 MGHDK and CDR2 SYGVNS. Written as DNA, the CDR3 is TGTGCCAGCAGTGAAAATGGGGTAGGGACCCAGTACTTC. This sequence encodes CASSENGVGTQYF.

The V gene is TRBV27, the J gene TRBJ1-4; TRBD1 aligns across 11 bases. From germline, CDR1 is MNHEY and CDR2 SMNVEV (reference sequence). Germline trimming cut 8 bases from V and 7 bases from J; bases unmatched to any gene: 12. CDR3 length equals 16 residues. CDR3 amino acids: CASDRDRGTLGEKLFF. As DNA, the CDR3 is TGTGCCAGCGACCGGGACAGGGGGACTCTGGGTGAAAAACTGTTTTTT.

A few counts support this clonotype. The chain has TRBV5-1 and TRBJ2-1; 10 nucleotides line up with TRBD2. Unmatched junction bases numbered 3, after V lost 1 base and J lost 5 bases. CDR3 size: 15 residues. The V gene's germline CDR1 is SGHRS and CDR2 YFSETQ. This CDR3 is CASSLTSGVHNEQFF. The CDR3, as DNA: TGCGCCAGCAGCTTGACTAGCGGGGTTCACAATGAGCAGTTCTTC.

This chain joins TRBV27 and TRBJ2-3; D is ambiguous. Germline loops: CDR1 MNHEY, CDR2 SMNVEV (reference sequence). Trimming pared 6 bases from V and 4 bases from J, leaving 20 bases between. This CDR3 is 16 amino acids long. The CDR3 nucleotides are TGTGCCAGCAGAGACCTGAGTACCCGTTTTGCAGATACGCAGTATTTT. This sequence encodes CASRDLSTRFADTQYF.

A word on this clonotype: The junction does not match germline at one end; this may be a read error. The CDR3 here is CSLDSQSTDTQYF. CDR3 nucleotides: TGCAGCCTTGATTCCCAGAGCACAGATACGCAGTATTTT. The chain uses TRBV29-1 and TRBJ2-3; D is ambiguous. The germline gives CDR1 SQVTM, CDR2 ANQGSEA. The CDR3 is 13 amino acids.

This clonotype was seen many times. The rearrangement joins TRBV20-1 to TRBJ2-3; D ambiguous. The CDR3 is made up of 13 amino acids. V shed 5 bases and J shed 1 base, with 10 bases lying between them. Germline CDR1 DFQATT, CDR2 SNEGSKA (reference sequence). CDR3 protein: CSAFFEGTDTQYF. CDR3 in DNA: TGCAGTGCTTTTTTTGAGGGCACAGATACGCAGTATTTT.

The chain carries TRBV4-1 and TRBJ1-4; a possible D gene is TRBD1 (6 bases). V was clipped by 10 bases and J by 6 bases, with 18 bases between them. The CDR3 is made up of 14 amino acids. Germline V gives CDR1 MGHRA, CDR2 YSYEKL. In DNA form, the CDR3 reads TGCGCCACGGCCACAGGGCCTAAGGATGAAAAACTGTTTTTT. Amino acid sequence: CATATGPKDEKLFF.

The CDR3, as DNA: TGTGCCAGCAGTCCCGTGACGGTCGAGGGCACTGAAGCTTTCTTT. As protein: CASSPVTVEGTEAFF. The chain carries TRBV12-3 or TRBV12-4 and TRBJ1-1; unclear D gene. V shed 5 bases and J shed 4 bases, with 17 bases lying between them. The CDR3 sequence is 15 residues long.

The V call is TRBV20-1, the J call TRBJ1-6; D remains unclear. Germline V gives CDR1 DFQATT, CDR2 SNEGSKA (reference sequence). The V and J ends lost 0 bases and 10 bases respectively, with 19 bases between them. This CDR3 is built from 16 residues. In nucleotides, the CDR3 is TGCAGTGCTAGAGATCGGGGTTTTCCCACAAGGTCACCCCTCCACTTT. Amino acids: CSARDRGFPTRSPLHF.

This clonotype was recorded a few times. This chain uses TRBV5-1 with TRBJ2-3; 7 bases align to TRBD1. The V gene end was trimmed by 4 bases and the J gene end by 2 bases; junction bases not matched to a gene: 4. This CDR3 region has 14 residues. Germline V gene sequence: CDR1 SGHRS, CDR2 YFSETQ. As DNA, the CDR3 is TGCGCCAGCAGCCGTGGACAGGCCACAGATACGCAGTATTTT. Translation gives CASSRGQATDTQYF.

To note about this clonotype: A much larger clone lies a single base off, so this may be a read error. The rearrangement joins TRBV10-3 to TRBJ1-6; 7 positions match TRBD1. The CDR3 has 13 residues. Germline assignment: CDR1 ENHRY and CDR2 SYGVKD. V lost 7 bases, J lost 11 bases, and 8 bases stayed unmatched. CDR3 DNA sequence: TGTGCCATCAAAGGGACAGACCGTCCACCCCTCCACTTT. Translating gives CAIKGTDRPPLHF.

This chain joins TRBV25-1 and TRBJ2-7; D gene unclear. V lost 9 bases and J 12 bases, leaving 21 bases between the germline ends. Germline V lookup: CDR1 MGHDK, CDR2 SYGVNS. The CDR3 runs 12 residues. For the CDR3, the DNA is TGTGCCAGTCCCCCGATGCGACGGTACATGTACTTC. Translated: CASPPMRRYMYF.

V gene TRBV18 combines with J gene TRBJ2-1; D possibly uses TRBD1 or TRBD2 (6 bases each). In germline, CDR1 is KGHSH, CDR2 LQKENI. This CDR3 has 13 residues. The V and J ends lost 6 bases and 10 bases respectively, with 16 bases between them. In nucleotides, the CDR3 is TGTGCCAGCTCTCCGGACTACCAGGGGGAGCAGTTCTTC. It is translated as CASSPDYQGEQFF.

This clonotype appeared a few times. The chain joins TRBV7-9 to TRBJ1-4, with unresolved D. This CDR3 has 15 amino acids. CDR1 SEHNR and CDR2 FQNEAQ come from the germline V gene (reference sequence). The V end was cut by 0 bases, the J end by 4 bases, with 9 bases between. The CDR3 sequence: CASSLAYGLNEKLFF. CDR3 DNA sequence: TGTGCCAGCAGCTTAGCCTACGGCCTTAATGAAAAACTGTTTTTT.